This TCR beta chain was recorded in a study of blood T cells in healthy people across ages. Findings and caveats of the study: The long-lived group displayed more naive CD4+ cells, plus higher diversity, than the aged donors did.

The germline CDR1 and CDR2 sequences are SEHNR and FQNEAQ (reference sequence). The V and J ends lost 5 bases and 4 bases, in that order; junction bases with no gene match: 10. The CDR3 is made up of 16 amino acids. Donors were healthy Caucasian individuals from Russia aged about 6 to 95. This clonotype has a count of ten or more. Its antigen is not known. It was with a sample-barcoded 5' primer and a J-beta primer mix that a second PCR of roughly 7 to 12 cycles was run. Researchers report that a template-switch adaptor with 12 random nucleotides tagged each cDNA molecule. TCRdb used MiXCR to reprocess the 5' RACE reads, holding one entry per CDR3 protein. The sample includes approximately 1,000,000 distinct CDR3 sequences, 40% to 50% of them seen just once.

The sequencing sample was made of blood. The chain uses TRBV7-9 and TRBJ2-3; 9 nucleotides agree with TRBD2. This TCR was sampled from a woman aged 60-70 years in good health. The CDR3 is CASSPPTGLAPDTQYF. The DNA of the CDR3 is TGTGCCAGCAGCCCCCCCACCGGACTAGCGCCAGATACGCAGTATTTT.